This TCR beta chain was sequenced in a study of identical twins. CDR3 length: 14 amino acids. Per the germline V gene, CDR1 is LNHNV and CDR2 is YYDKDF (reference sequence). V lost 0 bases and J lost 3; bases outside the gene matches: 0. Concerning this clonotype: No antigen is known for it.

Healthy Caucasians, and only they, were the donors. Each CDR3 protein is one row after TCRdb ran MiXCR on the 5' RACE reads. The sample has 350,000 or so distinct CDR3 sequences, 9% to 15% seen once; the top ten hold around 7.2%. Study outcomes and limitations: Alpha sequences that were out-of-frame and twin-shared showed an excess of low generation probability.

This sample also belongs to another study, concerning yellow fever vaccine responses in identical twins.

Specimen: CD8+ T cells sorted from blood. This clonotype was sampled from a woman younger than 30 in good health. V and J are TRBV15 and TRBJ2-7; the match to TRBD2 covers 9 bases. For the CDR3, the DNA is TGTGCCACCAGCAGAGAAGCGGGAGGCTACGAGCAGTACTTC. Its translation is CATSREAGGYEQYF. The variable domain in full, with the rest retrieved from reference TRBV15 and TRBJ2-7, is DAMVIQNPRYQVTQFGKPVTLSCSQTLNHNVMYWYQQKSSQAPKLLFHYYDKDFNNEADTPDNFQSRRPNTSFCFLDIRSPGLGDTAMYLCATSREAGGYEQYFGPGTRLTVT.